The 2 T cell receptor beta chains given below trace back to one sample, sequenced in a study of memory CD4+ T cells and cytomegalovirus serostatus (dated by TCRdb to between 2018 and 2021). A FACSAria II was used to sort memory CD4+ T cells, defined as single viable CD3+CD4+CD8-CD45RO+ cells. Library construction relied on the immunoSEQ multiplex PCR assay. The immuneACCESS repertoire file appears here via TCRdb, limited to in-frame rearrangements. These files lack a portion of the clones; in checked studies, under half of the deficit traces to unresolved V genes, and the cause of the others is not known. Recorded for this sample are under 80,000 clones; around 86% of them occurred a single time. 0.88% of the sample goes to the ten largest clones. Input material: memory CD4+ T cells from blood. The source is an adult in good health and CMV-seronegative.

Only one count was recorded for this clone. The rearrangement uses TRBV7-9 and TRBJ1-4, with D perhaps TRBD1 (5 bases). The CDR3 spans 15 residues. Trimming pared 5 bases from V and 6 bases from J, leaving 16 bases between. Germline CDR1 and CDR2: SEHNR and FQNEAQ (reference sequence). The CDR3 loop reads CASSPLFGRDEKLFF. In nucleotides, the CDR3 is TGTGCCAGCAGCCCCCTCTTTGGCAGGGATGAAAAACTGTTTTTT.

The chain combines TRBV19 with TRBJ1-6, with D uncertain. The CDR3 is 15 residues long. Looked up from germline, CDR1 is LNHDA and CDR2 is SQIVND (reference sequence). V gave up 5 bases and J gave up 9 bases, with 17 bases separating them. CDR3 nucleotide sequence: TGTGCCAGTAGTCCTAGAGGGCAGTGGGGTTCACCCCTCCACTTT. It codes for CASSPRGQWGSPLHF. The full variable domain, its missing parts supplied by reference TRBV19 and TRBJ1-6, is DGGITQSPKYLFRKEGQNVTLSCEQNLNHDAMYWYRQDPGQGLRLIYYSQIVNDFQKGDIAEGYSVSREKKESFPLTVTSAQKNPTAFYLCASSPRGQWGSPLHFGNGTRLTVT.